These T cell receptor beta chains were read from a single sample in a study of cytomegalovirus exposure and HLA in healthy donors. Clones were sequenced by immunoSEQ multiplex PCR, and TCRdb holds only the in-frame ones, with some missing. This sample carries about 170,000 clones, roughly 71% of them seen once, and the ten largest clones take more than 1.3%. Sequenced sample: PBMCs. These receptor sequences come from a girl between 5 and 17 years old in good health and CMV-seronegative. The CDR3 runs from the conserved cysteine through the conserved F or W. D genes are given only for firm matches. Clone size is given for some rows only: seen once, a few or many times, or a class if the clone is expanded.

TRBV9	NA	NA	TRBJ2-5	TGTGCCAGCAGCGTAGATGGACAGAAAGAGACCCAGTACTTC	CASSVDGQKETQYF
TRBV2	NA	NA	TRBJ1-1	TGTGCCAGCAGATCGACAGGAGTAATAAACACTGAAGCTTTCTTT	CASRSTGVINTEAFF
TRBV5-1	TRBD1	few	TRBJ1-6	TGCGCCAGCAGCGTGGGACAGGGGTATATTGATCCCCTCCACTTT	CASSVGQGYIDPLHF
TRBV10-3	NA	once	TRBJ1-6	TGTGCCATCAAAGCGGGGCCCGGCGGGGGCTCACCCCTCCACTTT	CAIKAGPGGGSPLHF
TRBV5-4	NA	NA	TRBJ1-2	TGTGCCAGCAGCTTGAATGTGGCAGGGGACTATGGCTACACCTTC	CASSLNVAGDYGYTF
TRBV5-1	TRBD2	NA	TRBJ2-7	TGCGCCAGCAGCCCTCGGGGGGACGAGCAGTACTTC	CASSPRGDEQYF
TRBV5-1	TRBD2	NA	TRBJ2-5	TGCGCCAGCAGCTTGGGGTCTAGCGGTTCTCAAGAGACCCAGTACTTC	CASSLGSSGSQETQYF
TRBV7-2	TRBD2	NA	TRBJ2-5	TGTGCCAGCAGCTACAGCGGGGGCTCAGAGACCCAGTACTTC	CASSYSGGSETQYF
TRBV5-1	TRBD2	NA	TRBJ2-5	TGCGCCAGCAGCCCTTTGAGCGGCGGGGGGGACCAAGAGACCCAGTACTTC	CASSPLSGGGDQETQYF
TRBV19	NA	NA	TRBJ1-1	TGTGCCAGTAGCGGAGGATACCGGACTAGAGCTTTCACTGAAGCTTTCTTT	CASSGGYRTRAFTEAFF
TRBV7-7	TRBD1	NA	TRBJ2-5	TGTGCTAGCAGCTTAGCAATGACAGGGGATGGGACCCAGTACTTC	CASSLAMTGDGTQYF
TRBV7-9	NA	NA	TRBJ2-5	TGTGCCAGCAGCTTAATTCGGACAGCGCACGAGACCCAGTACTTC	CASSLIRTAHETQYF
TRBV7-2	NA	NA	TRBJ1-1	TGTGCCAGCCATCTCCTTAGCACTGAAGCTTTCTTT	CASHLLSTEAFF
TRBV7-8	NA	NA	TRBJ2-7	TGTGCCAGCAGCTTATCGACAGCCTACTACGAGCAGTACTTC	CASSLSTAYYEQYF
TRBV5-6	NA	NA	TRBJ2-7	TGTGCCAGTAGCCCCATCCCCGGGACACTAATATCCTACGAGCAGTACTTC	CASSPIPGTLISYEQYF
TRBV29-1	NA	few	TRBJ2-7	TGCAGCGTCTTTAACAGCTACGAGCAGTACTTC	CSVFNSYEQYF
TRBV5-1	NA	NA	TRBJ2-1	TGCGCCAGCAGCTCCGGACTAACCTACAATGAGCAGTTCTTC	CASSSGLTYNEQFF
TRBV5-1	NA	once	TRBJ2-4	TGCGCCAGCAGCTTGATCTTCTCGGGGGGCGAGAACATTCAGTACTTC	CASSLIFSGGENIQYF
TRBV4-1	NA	NA	TRBJ2-7	TGCGCCAGCAGCCAAGTAAGTTCACAGGGAGAGGAAGAGCAGTACTTC	CASSQVSSQGEEEQYF
TRBV5-1	NA	NA	TRBJ2-3	TGCGCCAGCAGCTTGGGGCGGGGAGGCACAGATACGCAGTATTTT	CASSLGRGGTDTQYF
TRBV5-1	NA	NA	TRBJ1-1	TGCGCCAGCAGCGGACAACAGGGAATTTCCACTGAAGCTTTCTTT	CASSGQQGISTEAFF
TRBV7-3	TRBD1	NA	TRBJ1-6	TGTGCCAGCAGCTCGGGACAGGGAGGGTCACCCCTCCACTTT	CASSSGQGGSPLHF
TRBV18	NA	NA	TRBJ2-7	TGTGCCAGCTCACCAGTCGGAATGAACGACGGGTCCCACGAGCAGTACTTC	CASSPVGMNDGSHEQYF
TRBV19	NA	NA	TRBJ1-1	TGTGCCAGTAGTATCTCTCGGGGAAGAGGTGAAGCTTTCTTT	CASSISRGRGEAFF
TRBV2	TRBD2	NA	TRBJ2-2	TGTGCCAGCAGCAAAGCGGGGGTCGGCACCGGGGAGCTGTTTTTT	CASSKAGVGTGELFF
TRBV15	TRBD2	NA	TRBJ2-3	TGTGCCACCAGCATCAATAGGGGCGGGGGGGAGGATACGCAGTATTTT	CATSINRGGGEDTQYF